Listed here are 23 T cell receptor beta chains from one sample, sequenced in a study of shared T cell receptors in the human thymus. Sequenced by immunoSEQ multiplex PCR; TCRdb stores in-frame clones only, minus some. The repertoire holds over 350,000 clones, around 93% seen once, with approximately 0.02% in the top ten. The sample consisted of thymocytes. The receptors come from a human donor.

This sequence joins TRBV7-8 and TRBJ2-3; no reliable D call. The CDR3 covers 13 residues. Trimming stripped 5 bases from V and 6 bases from J, with 12 bases between. Germline loops: CDR1 SGHVS, CDR2 FQNEAQ. The CDR3 nucleotides are TGTGCCAGCAGCACCCGATCTCATGATACGCAGTATTTT. Its protein product is CASSTRSHDTQYF.

This chain uses TRBV18 with TRBJ2-3, with TRBD2 identical over 12 bases. The CDR3 sequence is 18 residues long. With V trimmed by 4 bases and J by 0 bases, 8 bases remained unmatched. Looked up from germline, CDR1 is KGHSH and CDR2 is LQKENI. The CDR3 is CASSHLAGGLTSTDTQYF. CDR3 coding DNA: TGTGCCAGCTCACATCTAGCGGGAGGGTTGACTAGCACAGATACGCAGTATTTT.

This chain connects TRBV7-2 to TRBJ1-2, with unresolved D. V was clipped by 1 base and J by 5 bases, with 11 bases between them. The CDR3 consists of 14 residues. The germline V gene encodes CDR1 SGHTA and CDR2 FQGNSA. Here the CDR3 DNA reads TGTGCCAGCAGCTTAGTATCGGCGGATTATGGCTACACCTTC. This translates into CASSLVSADYGYTF.

The chain joins TRBV28 to TRBJ2-2; possible D gene TRBD2, 6 bases. This CDR3 is 15 amino acids long. V lost 5 bases, J lost 4 bases, and 14 bases lay in between. Germline CDR1 is MDHEN and CDR2 is SYDVKM. DNA of the CDR3: TGTGCCAGCAGTCGGTTGTACGGGGGCACCGGGGAGCTGTTTTTT. This sequence encodes CASSRLYGGTGELFF.

This clone showed up just once. This sequence joins TRBV29-1 and TRBJ2-3; TRBD2 agrees at 7 bases. The CDR3 runs 21 residues. Per germline, CDR1 SQVTM and CDR2 ANQGSEA. With 2 bases clipped from V and 6 bases from J, the junction kept 29 bases outside the gene matches. CDR3 amino acids: CSVESSSGNTIFPSGPDTQYF. The CDR3 DNA follows: TGCAGCGTTGAAAGCTCTAGCGGAAATACAATTTTCCCCTCGGGCCCCGATACGCAGTATTTT.

The chain recombines TRBV11-2 with TRBJ2-1, with 9 bases that match TRBD1. The CDR3 sequence is 16 residues long. The V gene's germline CDR1 is SGHAT and CDR2 FQNNGV. The V segment lost 3 bases and the J segment 9 bases; nucleotides outside the gene matches: 12. This CDR3 is CASSLGDRDGEGEQFF. CDR3 DNA: TGTGCCAGCAGCTTGGGGGACAGGGACGGGGAAGGTGAGCAGTTCTTC.

V usage is TRBV28 and J usage is TRBJ2-4; 8 bases line up with TRBD1. This CDR3 has 14 residues. With 6 bases clipped from V and 0 bases from J, the junction kept 1 base outside the gene matches. Germline values: CDR1 MDHEN, CDR2 SYDVKM. The CDR3 here is CASRDRAAKNIQYF. CDR3 in DNA: TGTGCCAGCAGGGACAGGGCAGCCAAAAACATTCAGTACTTC.

A single count supports this clone. The chain employs TRBV7-2 and TRBJ2-7, with a weak D call TRBD2 (5 bases). This CDR3 has 13 amino acids. The V and J ends lost 4 bases and 0 bases respectively, with 7 bases between them. Germline V gene lookup returns CDR1 SGHTA and CDR2 FQGNSA. The CDR3 DNA reads TGTGCCAGCAGCTCTCGGGACTCCTACGAGCAGTACTTC. It yields the protein CASSSRDSYEQYF.

V usage is TRBV29-1 and J usage is TRBJ2-1, with 10 nucleotides matching TRBD2. Germline CDR1 reads SQVTM; CDR2 reads ANQGSEA. Trimming removed 4 bases from V and 4 bases from J; junction bases left unmatched: 7. The CDR3 spans 15 residues. In DNA form, the CDR3 reads TGCAGCGTTGGGAGAAGGACTAGCGGATACAATGAGCAGTTCTTC. Translating it yields CSVGRRTSGYNEQFF.

This chain joins TRBV10-3 and TRBJ2-7; maybe TRBD2 (7 bases). Between the trimmed V and J ends, which lost 3 bases and 2 bases, there was a span of 11 bases. Germline V gives CDR1 ENHRY, CDR2 SYGVKD. CDR3 size: 14 residues. CDR3 sequence (DNA): TGTGCCATCAGTGACGAGGGGGGGGCCTACGAGCAGTACTTC. Translating gives CAISDEGGAYEQYF.

The CDR3 DNA is TGTGCCAGCAGTAGAACCGGGACAGGGGCTAGCACAGATACGCAGTATTTT. Translated, it gives CASSRTGTGASTDTQYF. J is TRBJ2-3 and V is TRBV28, with 10 nucleotides matching TRBD1. The CDR3 extends over 17 amino acids. V lost 5 bases, J lost 0 bases, and 8 bases stayed unmatched. CDR1 is MDHEN and CDR2 is SYDVKM in the germline V gene.

The rearrangement links TRBV9 to TRBJ2-7; 11 bases align to TRBD2. CDR1 is SGDLS, CDR2 YYNGEE, per germline. Trimming removed 3 bases from V and 3 bases from J; junction bases left unmatched: 14. This CDR3 has 18 residues. The CDR3 is CASSGSGRDFFGVYEQYF. The CDR3 DNA is TGTGCCAGCAGCGGTAGCGGGAGGGATTTTTTCGGCGTCTACGAGCAGTACTTC.

The chain has TRBV28 and TRBJ2-7; D is possibly TRBD2 (6 bases). Per germline, CDR1 MDHEN and CDR2 SYDVKM. The CDR3 extends over 16 amino acids. Trimming cost V 5 bases and J 0 bases, with 17 bases left between them. CDR3 in amino acids: CASSPPGGDRSYEQYF. In nucleotides, the CDR3 is TGTGCCAGCAGTCCCCCTGGCGGGGATCGCTCCTACGAGCAGTACTTC.

This rearrangement joins TRBV7-9 to TRBJ2-6, with 7 bases that match TRBD2. The CDR3 is made up of 18 amino acids. V lost 8 bases to trimming and J lost 3 bases; unmatched junction nucleotides: 16. In germline, CDR1 is SEHNR, CDR2 FQNEAQ (reference sequence). CDR3: CASWGTSAHLVGANVLTF. For the CDR3, the DNA is TGTGCCAGCTGGGGAACTAGCGCTCACCTAGTTGGGGCCAACGTCCTGACTTTC.

The chain recombines TRBV7-3 with TRBJ2-1; D is possibly TRBD1 (7 bases). CDR3 length: 13 amino acids. Germline V gene data show CDR1 as SGHTA and CDR2 as FQGTGA. Trimming took off 2 bases at V and 9 bases at J, with 11 bases between the two ends. CDR3 amino acids: CASSLGGGSEQFF. The CDR3 DNA follows: TGTGCCAGCAGCTTAGGAGGGGGCAGTGAGCAGTTCTTC.

The chain carries TRBV5-1 and TRBJ2-7; 8 nucleotides match TRBD2. The V gene's germline CDR1 is SGHRS and CDR2 YFSETQ. V lost 4 bases to trimming and J lost 3 bases; unmatched junction nucleotides: 3. The CDR3 totals 13 residues. The CDR3 region is CASSVSGVYEQYF. CDR3 DNA: TGCGCCAGCAGCGTTAGCGGGGTCTACGAGCAGTACTTC.

In its sample, this clone was seen once. The chain is built from TRBV5-6 and TRBJ2-1; 13 bases fit TRBD2. After removal of 3 bases from V and 3 bases from J, the junction contained 6 bases not matched to a gene. The germline V gene encodes CDR1 SGHDT and CDR2 YYEEEE. The CDR3 length is 17 residues. The CDR3 protein is CASSWGLAGINYNEQFF. As DNA, the CDR3 is TGTGCCAGCAGCTGGGGACTAGCGGGGATAAACTACAATGAGCAGTTCTTC.

J is TRBJ2-1 and V is TRBV27, with TRBD2 matching over 7 bases. Germline V gives CDR1 MNHEY, CDR2 SMNVEV (reference sequence). This CDR3 contains 16 residues. Germline trimming cut 2 bases from V and 0 bases from J; bases unmatched to any gene: 4. CDR3 protein: CASSLPAGSSYNEQFF. DNA for the CDR3: TGTGCCAGCAGTTTACCAGCGGGGAGCTCCTACAATGAGCAGTTCTTC.

J is TRBJ1-4 and V is TRBV7-9; D gene ambiguous. This CDR3 has 18 residues. V dropped 5 bases and J dropped 3 bases, with 22 bases sitting between them. Germline V gene lookup returns CDR1 SEHNR and CDR2 FQNEAQ (reference sequence). CDR3 residues: CASSLGETPCVANEKLFF. The CDR3 nucleotides are TGTGCCAGCAGCCTTGGAGAGACCCCGTGTGTGGCTAATGAAAAACTGTTTTTT. The complete variable domain, with remaining parts taken from reference TRBV7-9 and TRBJ1-4, reads DTGVSQNPRHKITKRGQNVTFRCDPISEHNRLYWYRQTLGQGPEFLTYFQNEAQLEKSRLLSDRFSAERPKGSFSTLEIQRTEQGDSAMYLCASSLGETPCVANEKLFFGSGTQLSVL.

The genes are TRBV10-2 and TRBJ1-2, with D perhaps matching TRBD1 (6 bases). Trimming cost V 3 bases and J 8 bases, with 13 bases left between them. CDR1 is WSHSY, CDR2 SAAADI, per germline. The length of the CDR3 is 13 residues. CDR3: CASSERGARGYTF. In DNA form, the CDR3 reads TGCGCCAGCAGTGAACGGGGGGCCCGCGGCTACACCTTC.

The chain couples TRBV10-3 to TRBJ1-2, with D tentatively TRBD1 (5 bases). Germline CDR1 is ENHRY and CDR2 is SYGVKD. There are 13 residues in the CDR3. The V and J ends lost 6 bases and 6 bases respectively, with 14 bases between them. CDR3 residues: CAISPAAGNGYTF. CDR3 DNA: TGTGCCATCAGCCCGGCGGCAGGGAATGGCTACACCTTC.

V gene TRBV7-9 combines with J gene TRBJ1-5; a weak D match, TRBD1 (6 bases). The ends were cut back, 1 base at V and 1 base at J, with 11 bases in the middle. CDR1 SEHNR and CDR2 FQNEAQ come from the germline V gene (reference sequence). The CDR3 runs 16 residues. The CDR3 is CASSLGQGTSNQPQHF. For the CDR3, the DNA is TGTGCCAGCAGCTTAGGGCAGGGGACGAGCAATCAGCCCCAGCATTTT.

V and J are TRBV30 and TRBJ1-3; D is ambiguous. CDR3 length: 14 residues. From germline, CDR1 is GTSNPN and CDR2 SVGIG (reference sequence). Trimming shortened V by 0 bases and J by 2 bases, and 8 bases separated the two germline ends. The CDR3 here is CAWSVPGPGNTIYF. DNA for the CDR3: TGTGCCTGGAGTGTACCCGGGCCTGGAAACACCATATATTTT.